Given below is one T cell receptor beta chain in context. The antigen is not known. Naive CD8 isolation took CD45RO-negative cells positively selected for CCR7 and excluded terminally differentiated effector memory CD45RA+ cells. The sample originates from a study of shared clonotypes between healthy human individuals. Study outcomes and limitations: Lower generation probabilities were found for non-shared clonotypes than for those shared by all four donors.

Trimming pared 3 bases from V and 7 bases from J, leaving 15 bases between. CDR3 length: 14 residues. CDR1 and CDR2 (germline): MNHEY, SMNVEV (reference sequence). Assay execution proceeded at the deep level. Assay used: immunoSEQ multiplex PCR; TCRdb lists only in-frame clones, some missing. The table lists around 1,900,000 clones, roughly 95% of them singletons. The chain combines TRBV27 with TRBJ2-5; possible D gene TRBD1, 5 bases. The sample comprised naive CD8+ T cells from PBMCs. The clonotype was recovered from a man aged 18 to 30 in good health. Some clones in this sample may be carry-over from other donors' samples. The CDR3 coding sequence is TGTGCCAGCAGTTTCGGCAGCAGTAGGGGGACCCAGTACTTC. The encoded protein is CASSFGSSRGTQYF.